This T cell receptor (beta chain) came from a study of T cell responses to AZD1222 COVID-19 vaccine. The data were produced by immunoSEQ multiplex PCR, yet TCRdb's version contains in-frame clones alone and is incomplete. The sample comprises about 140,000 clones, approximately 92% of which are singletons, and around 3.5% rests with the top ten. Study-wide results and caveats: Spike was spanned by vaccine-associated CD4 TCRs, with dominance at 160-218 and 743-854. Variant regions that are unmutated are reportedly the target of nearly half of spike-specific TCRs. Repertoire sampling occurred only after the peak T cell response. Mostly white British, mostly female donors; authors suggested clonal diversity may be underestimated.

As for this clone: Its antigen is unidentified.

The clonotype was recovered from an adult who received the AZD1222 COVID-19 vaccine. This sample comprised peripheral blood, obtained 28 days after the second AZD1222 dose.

This CDR3 is CASRPERGYGYTF. As DNA, the CDR3 is TGTGCCAGTAGACCGGAGAGGGGTTATGGCTACACCTTC. The chain has TRBV19 and TRBJ1-2, with D possibly TRBD1 on 5 matching bases. Germline V gene data show CDR1 as LNHDA and CDR2 as SQIVND (reference sequence). V gave up 6 bases and J gave up 5 bases, with 13 bases separating them. This CDR3 region has 13 residues.